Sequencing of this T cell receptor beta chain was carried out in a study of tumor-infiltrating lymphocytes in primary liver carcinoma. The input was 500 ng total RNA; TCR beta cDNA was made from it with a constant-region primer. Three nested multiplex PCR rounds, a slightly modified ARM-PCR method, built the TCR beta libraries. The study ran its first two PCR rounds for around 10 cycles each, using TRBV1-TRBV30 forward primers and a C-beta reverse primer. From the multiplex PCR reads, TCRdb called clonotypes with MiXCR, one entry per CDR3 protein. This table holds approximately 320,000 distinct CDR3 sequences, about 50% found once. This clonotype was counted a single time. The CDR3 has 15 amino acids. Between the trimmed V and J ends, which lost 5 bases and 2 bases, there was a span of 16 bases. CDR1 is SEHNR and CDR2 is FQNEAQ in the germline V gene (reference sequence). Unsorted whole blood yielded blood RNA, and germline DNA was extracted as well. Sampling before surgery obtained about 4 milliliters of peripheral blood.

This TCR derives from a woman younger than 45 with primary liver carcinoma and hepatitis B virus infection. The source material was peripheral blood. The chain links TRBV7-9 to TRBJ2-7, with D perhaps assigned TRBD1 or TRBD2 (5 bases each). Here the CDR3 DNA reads TGTGCCAGCAGCCAAGGGGAGCCCTCCACCTACGAGCAGTACTTC. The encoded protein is CASSQGEPSTYEQYF.